Sequencing of this TCR beta chain was carried out in a study of T cells in Graves' hyperthyroidism and ophthalmopathy. Overall study results and limits: A model built on 13 V-J features separated ophthalmopathy from stable hyperthyroidism.

For this clonotype: Its cognate antigen is unknown. One end of the junction varies from germline; a read error may be responsible.

The CDR3 totals 18 residues. Germline V gives CDR1 LGHDT, CDR2 YNNKEL (reference sequence). Regions amplified from RNA transcripts were the TCR beta CDR3 regions. The study used the HTBI primer set for a first-round RT-PCR of the TCR CDR3. Each CDR3 protein gets one entry after TCRdb re-called the multiplex PCR reads with MiXCR. The profile shows about 510,000 distinct CDR3 sequences, 12% to 15% of them singletons. The clonotype originates from a middle-aged woman with Graves' hyperthyroidism. Sequenced sample: blood. The J gene is TRBJ1-5, the V gene TRBV3-1, with D possibly TRBD1 on 5 matching bases. For the CDR3, the DNA is TGTGCCAGCAGCCAAGATCCCTTATGGGGGGGGAACAATCAGCCCAAGCATTTT. Translated: CASSQDPLWGGNNQPKHF.